The next 24 T cell receptor beta chains were all read from a single sample in a study of blood T cell repertoires in COVID-19. TCRdb's copy holds only in-frame clones and misses some; the assay was immunoSEQ multiplex PCR. The sample gives approximately 61,000 clones, 65% to 90% of which show up once; roughly 10% is in the top ten. Specimen: peripheral blood. These receptor sequences come from a man aged 50-59 years with COVID-19, enrolled during active disease.

This clone was picked up one time. The gene calls are TRBV6-1 and TRBJ1-5, with 7 bases that match TRBD1. The germline CDR1 and CDR2 sequences are MNHNS and SASEGT. J lost 4 bases, V lost 1 base, and 1 base had no gene match. The CDR3 covers 14 residues. The CDR3: CASSEGTGNQPQHF. The CDR3 coding sequence is TGTGCCAGCAGTGAAGGGACAGGTAATCAGCCCCAGCATTTT.

The V gene is TRBV4-3, the J gene TRBJ2-3; no clear D. Germline V gene lookup returns CDR1 LGHNA and CDR2 YSLEER. The ends were cut back, 1 base at V and 0 bases at J, with 5 bases in the middle. The CDR3 spans 14 residues. DNA for the CDR3: TGCGCCAGCAGCCAAGTTTCTAGCACAGATACGCAGTATTTT. Amino acid sequence: CASSQVSSTDTQYF.

J is TRBJ1-2 and V is TRBV30, with 7 bases aligning to TRBD1. The germline V gene encodes CDR1 GTSNPN and CDR2 SVGIG (reference sequence). The CDR3 loop spans 15 amino acids. V shed 1 base, J shed 4 bases, and the junction held 9 bases outside the gene matches. In DNA form, the CDR3 reads TGTGCCTGGAGTGCAGGGGACAGACAGACCTATGGCTACACCTTC. Translation gives CAWSAGDRQTYGYTF.

This sequence joins TRBV3-1 (or the pseudogene TRBV3-2) and TRBJ2-3, with 8 bases that match TRBD2. The germline V gene encodes CDR1 LGHDT and CDR2 YNNKEL (reference sequence). Germline trimming cut 11 bases from V and 4 bases from J; bases unmatched to any gene: 5. The CDR3 runs to 12 residues. The CDR3 region is CAAAGGPDTQYF. CDR3 nucleotide sequence: TGTGCCGCGGCGGGAGGTCCAGATACGCAGTATTTT.

The rearrangement joins TRBV19 to TRBJ1-1; a possible D gene is TRBD1 (5 bases). The germline V gene has CDR1 LNHDA and CDR2 SQIVND (reference sequence). The ends were cut back, 9 bases at V and 2 bases at J, with 13 bases in the middle. CDR3 size: 13 residues. The CDR3 DNA follows: TGTGCCAGCCTTGACAGATTTAACACTGAAGCTTTCTTT. It is translated as CASLDRFNTEAFF.

The chain uses TRBV6-6 and TRBJ2-7; 8 bases fit TRBD1. The CDR3 is 15 residues long. CDR1 is MNHNY and CDR2 is SVGAGI in the germline V gene (reference sequence). V was pared by 5 bases and J by 4 bases, with 10 bases of the junction left unmatched. In DNA form, the CDR3 reads TGTGCCAGCAGTCTACCGACAGGGGCGGGTTACGAGCAGTACTTC. Amino acid sequence: CASSLPTGAGYEQYF.

There are a few counts of this clone. The chain is built from TRBV6-1 and TRBJ1-5; 7 bases are a match to TRBD1. The CDR3 spans 13 residues. Germline V gene sequence: CDR1 MNHNS, CDR2 SASEGT. V gave up 0 bases and J gave up 9 bases; unmatched junction bases: 2. The CDR3 here is CASSEARDRPQHF. In nucleotides, the CDR3 is TGTGCCAGCAGTGAAGCACGGGACAGGCCCCAGCATTTT.

This clone was seen more than once but under ten times. The chain is built from TRBV6-5 and TRBJ2-7, with 7 bases aligning to TRBD1. V shed 6 bases and J 6 bases; nucleotides not matched to a gene: 8. The CDR3 length is 13 residues. Germline values: CDR1 MNHEY, CDR2 SVGAGI. CDR3 residues: CASSDRVIGEQYF. CDR3 DNA sequence: TGTGCCAGCAGCGACAGGGTCATTGGCGAGCAGTACTTC.

The V gene is TRBV10-2, the J gene TRBJ2-2, with 10 bases aligning to TRBD2. Trimming removed 5 bases from V and 6 bases from J; junction bases left unmatched: 6. There are 15 residues in the CDR3. CDR1 is WSHSY and CDR2 is SAAADI in the germline V gene. CDR3: CASSSSGSGSGELFF. The CDR3 DNA sequence: TGCGCCAGCAGTTCTAGCGGGAGCGGGTCCGGGGAGCTGTTTTTT.

The J gene is TRBJ2-1, the V gene TRBV15, with D possibly TRBD2 on 5 matching bases. The germline V and J ends were trimmed by 4 bases and 9 bases, with 10 bases remaining between them. Germline V CDR1 and CDR2: LNHNV, YYDKDF (reference sequence). The CDR3 sequence is 12 residues long. The CDR3 DNA is TGTGCCACCAGCAACACGGCGGGTGAGCAGTTCTTC. Translating gives CATSNTAGEQFF.

The CDR3 here is CASSQGGRAYNEQFF. CDR3 nucleotide sequence: TGTGCCAGCAGCCAGGGCGGGAGGGCCTACAATGAGCAGTTCTTC. The chain carries TRBV3-1 (or the pseudogene TRBV3-2) and TRBJ2-1; 9 positions agree with TRBD2. Unmatched junction bases numbered 2, after V lost 3 bases and J lost 2 bases. Germline CDR1 and CDR2: LGHDT and YNNKEL (reference sequence). This CDR3 contains 15 residues.

The chain uses TRBV5-1 and TRBJ2-7, with 9 bases aligning to TRBD1. Germline CDR1 reads SGHRS; CDR2 reads YFSETQ. The V and J ends lost 7 bases and 5 bases, in that order; junction bases with no gene match: 10. The CDR3 covers 14 residues. In DNA, the CDR3 is TGCGCCAGCGCCCCGGGACAGGGATCCCACGAGCAGTACTTC. This translates into CASAPGQGSHEQYF.

This rearrangement joins TRBV7-3 to TRBJ1-5; a weak D match, TRBD1 (5 bases). The CDR3 has 15 residues. CDR1 SGHTA and CDR2 FQGTGA come from the germline V gene. The V gene lost 2 bases and the J gene lost 0 bases, with 8 bases spanning the gap. CDR3 in amino acids: CASSLPGHSNQPQHF. Here the CDR3 DNA reads TGTGCCAGCAGCTTACCCGGACATAGCAATCAGCCCCAGCATTTT.

The chain carries TRBV29-1 and TRBJ2-1, with D tentatively TRBD1 (6 bases). The V and J ends lost 7 bases and 0 bases respectively, with 16 bases between them. The CDR3 extends over 15 amino acids. Germline-derived CDR1 and CDR2 are SQVTM and ANQGSEA. DNA for the CDR3: TGCAGCGGTAGGGGGAAACTTGGCTCCTACAATGAGCAGTTCTTC. This sequence encodes CSGRGKLGSYNEQFF.

This clone was counted once. The chain links TRBV6-5 to TRBJ2-7; perhaps TRBD2 as D (6 bases). Germline values: CDR1 MNHEY, CDR2 SVGAGI. The CDR3 length is 14 residues. The V end lost 6 bases, the J end lost 5 bases, and 17 bases lay between the germline ends. CDR3 nucleotides: TGTGCCAGCAGAAAAAGCGGGTCGACTGACGAGCAGTACTTC. Translating gives CASRKSGSTDEQYF.

This chain uses TRBV10-3 with TRBJ2-6; 11 bases agree with TRBD1. Germline CDR1 ENHRY, CDR2 SYGVKD. Trimming at V came to 7 bases and at J to 0 bases, leaving 2 bases not matched to a gene. This CDR3 has 16 residues. CDR3: CAIKGTGGSGANVLTF. The DNA for the CDR3 is TGTGCCATCAAGGGGACAGGGGGCTCTGGGGCCAACGTCCTGACTTTC.

The CDR3 coding sequence is TGTGCCAGCATCGCGGGGGGGGTGTTTCAGCCCCAGCATTTT. Amino acid sequence: CASIAGGVFQPQHF. The rearrangement uses TRBV6-6 and TRBJ1-5; D possibly corresponds to TRBD1 (5 bases). The CDR3 loop spans 14 amino acids. Trimming stripped 7 bases from V and 6 bases from J, with 16 bases between. CDR1 and CDR2 from the germline V gene are MNHNY and SVGAGI (reference sequence).

The chain uses TRBV5-1 and TRBJ2-6; possible D gene TRBD1, 6 bases. The V gene lost 2 bases and the J gene lost 0 bases, with 15 bases spanning the gap. The CDR3 has 18 residues. The germline CDR1 and CDR2 sequences are SGHRS and YFSETQ. The CDR3 loop is CASSFLGQPSSGANVLTF. CDR3 DNA sequence: TGCGCCAGCAGCTTCTTAGGACAGCCGAGCTCTGGGGCCAACGTCCTGACTTTC.

This clone was counted only a few times. The CDR3 spells CASSPRDTSYEQYF. In nucleotides, the CDR3 is TGCGCCAGCAGCCCCCGGGACACCTCCTACGAGCAGTACTTC. This rearrangement joins TRBV5-1 to TRBJ2-7; the D gene is possibly TRBD1 (6 bases). Between the trimmed V and J ends, which lost 4 bases and 0 bases, there was a span of 11 bases. The CDR3 sequence is 14 residues long. Germline loops: CDR1 SGHRS, CDR2 YFSETQ.

The chain uses TRBV3-1 (or the pseudogene TRBV3-2) and TRBJ2-1; perhaps TRBD1 as D (6 bases). V was pared by 4 bases and J by 9 bases, with 13 bases between. In germline, CDR1 is LGHDT, CDR2 YNNKEL (reference sequence). This CDR3 spans 13 amino acids. This CDR3 is CASSRGQSGEQFF. In nucleotides, the CDR3 is TGTGCCAGCAGCCGTGGACAGTCAGGTGAGCAGTTCTTC.

The V and J genes are TRBV6-1 and TRBJ2-1, with D possibly TRBD1 on 6 matching bases. V dropped 3 bases and J dropped 5 bases, with 14 bases sitting between them. The germline gives CDR1 MNHNS, CDR2 SASEGT. The CDR3 extends over 15 amino acids. The CDR3 DNA reads TGTGCCAGCAGTGAGGCAGGGGTGGTCAACAATGAGCAGTTCTTC. It codes for CASSEAGVVNNEQFF.

The chain employs TRBV28 and TRBJ2-3; maybe TRBD2 (5 bases). The germline V gene has CDR1 MDHEN and CDR2 SYDVKM. V shed 3 bases and J shed 6 bases, with 16 bases lying between them. CDR3 size: 15 residues. CDR3 sequence reads: CASSFSYSGSDTQYF. The CDR3 coding sequence is TGTGCCAGCAGTTTCTCCTACTCGGGGTCGGATACGCAGTATTTT.

The chain couples TRBV24-1 to TRBJ1-6; D may be TRBD1 (6 bases). Looked up from germline, CDR1 is KGHDR and CDR2 is SFDVKD. V was shortened by 5 bases and J by 7 bases, with 11 bases between the two germline ends. This CDR3 spans 14 amino acids. In DNA form, the CDR3 reads TGTGCCACCAGTGGGGGGGGCCGGAATTCACCCCTCCACTTT. Translation gives CATSGGGRNSPLHF.

This clone was detected many times. V and J are TRBV28 and TRBJ1-2; 7 positions agree with TRBD1. The CDR3 consists of 16 residues. V lost 5 bases to trimming and J lost 5 bases; unmatched junction nucleotides: 14. The germline V gene has CDR1 MDHEN and CDR2 SYDVKM. The CDR3 spells CASSQSLGQELYGYTF. Here the CDR3 DNA reads TGTGCCAGCAGTCAAAGCCTCGGACAGGAGCTTTATGGCTACACCTTC.